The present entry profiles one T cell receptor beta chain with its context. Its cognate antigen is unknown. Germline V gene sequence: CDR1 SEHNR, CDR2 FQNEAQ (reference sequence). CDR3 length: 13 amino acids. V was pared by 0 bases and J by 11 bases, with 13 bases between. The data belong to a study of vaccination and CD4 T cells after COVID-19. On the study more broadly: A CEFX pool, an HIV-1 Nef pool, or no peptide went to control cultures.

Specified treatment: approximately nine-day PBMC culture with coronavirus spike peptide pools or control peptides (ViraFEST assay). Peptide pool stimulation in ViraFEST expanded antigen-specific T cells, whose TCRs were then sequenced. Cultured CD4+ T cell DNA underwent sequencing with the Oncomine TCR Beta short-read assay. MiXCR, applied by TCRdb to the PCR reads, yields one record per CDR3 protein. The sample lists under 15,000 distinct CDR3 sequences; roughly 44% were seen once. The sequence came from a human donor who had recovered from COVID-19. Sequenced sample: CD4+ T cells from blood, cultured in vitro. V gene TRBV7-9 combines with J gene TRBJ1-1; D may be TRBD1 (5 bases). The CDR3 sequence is CASSLAGSREAFF. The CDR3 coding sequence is TGTGCCAGCAGCTTAGCGGGGTCCAGGGAGGCTTTCTTT.